This T cell receptor beta chain was found in a study of blood T cell repertoires in COVID-19. About the research overall: PBMCs, B-cell-depleted T cells, or T cells provided the cDNA or gDNA that made up the material.

This clone was recorded only once. Germline values: CDR1 KGHDR, CDR2 SFDVKD. The CDR3 is 18 residues long. With V trimmed by 0 bases and J by 6 bases, 6 bases remained unmatched. In the original analysis: Counts of nucleated cells, estimated from reference gene primer amplification, were obtained. The table came from immunoSEQ multiplex PCR; TCRdb's copy has only in-frame clones and leaves some out. The D gene and trimming were derived from the DNA, and the V and J assignments and clone size from that table. The sample lists about 130,000 clones, around nine tenths occurring once. This TCR was sampled from a woman aged 80 or older with acute or convalescent COVID-19. The V gene is TRBV24-1, the J gene TRBJ2-1, with 14 bases that match TRBD2. Sequencing was carried out using peripheral blood. The CDR3 bases are TGTGCCACCAGTGATTTGCGGACTAGCGGGAGGTCTAGCAATGAGCAGTTCTTC. Protein sequence: CATSDLRTSGRSSNEQFF.